This TCR beta chain was retrieved from a study of T cell changes during pregnancy in multiple sclerosis. Only a few counts were recorded for this clone. Profiled with immunoSEQ multiplex PCR; TCRdb holds only in-frame clones, not every one. The data contain about 61,000 clones, approximately 91% of them singletons. Germline V gene data show CDR1 as MDHEN and CDR2 as SYDVKM. The length of the CDR3 is 9 residues. V dropped 10 bases and J dropped 5 bases, with 5 bases sitting between them. This sequence joins TRBV28 and TRBJ1-1; D perhaps matches TRBD1 (5 bases). This sequence was found in a female donor with multiple sclerosis, enrolled in a pregnancy study. The specimen comprised peripheral blood, sampled in the first trimester of pregnancy. CDR3 nucleotide sequence: TGTGCCACAGGGACTGAAGCTTTCTTT. Translation: CATGTEAFF.